This T cell receptor (beta chain) comes out of a study of post-analysis software for immune sequencing data. General observations from the study: Patients used roughly five TRBV segments, including TRBV5-6, TRBV5-1 and TRBV20-1, more often than controls. Multiple sclerosis was associated with a significant reduction in normalized Chao1 diversity relative to controls.

V lost 0 bases to trimming and J lost 3 bases, with 5 bases between them. Looked up from germline, CDR1 is MNHEY and CDR2 is SVGAGI. The CDR3 is made up of 13 amino acids. This clonotype turned up a few times. Antigen specificity is unknown. Tagging with unique molecular identifiers was a feature of the TCR beta cDNA libraries. One entry per CDR3 protein results from TCRdb running MiXCR on the PCR reads. The sample records more than 500,000 distinct CDR3 sequences, around 31% being singletons. The clonotype originates from a girl under 18 with multiple sclerosis. The rearrangement uses TRBV6-5 and TRBJ1-1; D ambiguous. The sequencing input was blood. CDR3 DNA: TGTGCCAGCAGTTACTCCGGATACACTGAAGCTTTCTTT. Its translation: CASSYSGYTEAFF.